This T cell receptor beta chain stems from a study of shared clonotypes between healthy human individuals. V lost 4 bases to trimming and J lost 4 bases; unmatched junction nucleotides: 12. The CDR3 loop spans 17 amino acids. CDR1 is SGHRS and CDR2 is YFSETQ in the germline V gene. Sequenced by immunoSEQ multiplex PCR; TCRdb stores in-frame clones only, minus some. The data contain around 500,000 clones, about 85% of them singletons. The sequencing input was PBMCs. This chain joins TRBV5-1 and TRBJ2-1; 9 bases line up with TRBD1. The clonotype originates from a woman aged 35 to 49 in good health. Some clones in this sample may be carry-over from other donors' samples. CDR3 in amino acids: CASSRRLTGGAYNEQFF. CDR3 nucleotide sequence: TGCGCCAGCAGCAGAAGGTTAACAGGGGGCGCGTACAATGAGCAGTTCTTC.